This is a list of T cell receptor beta chains from one sample in a study of blood T cell repertoires in COVID-19. Using immunoSEQ multiplex PCR, the repertoire was profiled, and TCRdb retains in-frame clones only, with some absent. The sample shows more than 120,000 clones, approximately 89% of them seen only once. Material for sequencing was peripheral blood. All receptors derive from a human donor in a cohort sampled during active COVID-19. CDR3s include the opening cysteine and the closing phenylalanine or tryptophan. A D gene is named only where the DNA matches it firmly. Size is stated for part of the rows, as once, few or many counts, or as a class when the clone is expanded.

j_call: TRBJ2-2; clone_size: -; d_call: TRBD2; v_call: TRBV2; cdr3_nt: TGTGCCAGCAGAATCAATACGGGACTAGCTTCCGGGGAGCTGTTTTTT; cdr3_aa: CASRINTGLASGELFF
j_call: TRBJ1-6; clone_size: -; d_call: -; v_call: TRBV4-2; cdr3_nt: TGTGCCAGCAGCCAGGCCGGACTCCGGGACACCAATTCACCCCTCCACTTT; cdr3_aa: CASSQAGLRDTNSPLHF
j_call: TRBJ2-7; clone_size: -; d_call: TRBD1; v_call: TRBV6-6; cdr3_nt: TGTGCCAGCAGTTACGGACAGGGAATATACGAGCAGTACTTC; cdr3_aa: CASSYGQGIYEQYF
j_call: TRBJ1-3; clone_size: -; d_call: TRBD1; v_call: TRBV9; cdr3_nt: TGTGCCAGCAGCGTAGGGGGACAGGGCCGTGGAAACACCATATATTTT; cdr3_aa: CASSVGGQGRGNTIYF
j_call: TRBJ1-6; clone_size: -; d_call: -; v_call: TRBV3-1/TRBV3-2; cdr3_nt: TGTGCCAGCAGCCAAGGTGCCAGGGCTAATTCACCCCTCCACTTT; cdr3_aa: CASSQGARANSPLHF
j_call: TRBJ2-7; clone_size: once; d_call: -; v_call: TRBV7-2; cdr3_nt: TGTGCCAGCAGCTTAGCAGGGGCAAGGGAGCAGTACTTC; cdr3_aa: CASSLAGAREQYF
j_call: TRBJ1-1; clone_size: few; d_call: -; v_call: TRBV7-9; cdr3_nt: TGTGCCAGCAGCTATGCTATGAACACTGAAGCTTTCTTT; cdr3_aa: CASSYAMNTEAFF
j_call: TRBJ1-2; clone_size: -; d_call: -; v_call: TRBV24-1; cdr3_nt: TGTGCCACCAGTGACCCTGATGGGGGCAGTCTGCCCTACACCTTC; cdr3_aa: CATSDPDGGSLPYTF
j_call: TRBJ2-5; clone_size: once; d_call: -; v_call: TRBV5-5; cdr3_nt: TGTGCCAGCAGCTTGAAGTTAGTCCAAGAGACCCAGTACTTC; cdr3_aa: CASSLKLVQETQYF
j_call: TRBJ2-7; clone_size: once; d_call: TRBD2; v_call: TRBV4-1; cdr3_nt: TGCGCCAGCAGCCAAATTCCCCTAGCGGGGGTCTACGAGCAGTACTTC; cdr3_aa: CASSQIPLAGVYEQYF
j_call: TRBJ1-1; clone_size: -; d_call: TRBD1; v_call: TRBV15; cdr3_nt: TGTGCCACCAGCAGAGGTGGACAGGGGAGAACTGAAGCTTTCTTT; cdr3_aa: CATSRGGQGRTEAFF
j_call: TRBJ2-2; clone_size: -; d_call: TRBD2; v_call: TRBV19; cdr3_nt: TGTGCCAGTAGTCTCATCGCGGGGGGAAACACCGGGGAGCTGTTTTTT; cdr3_aa: CASSLIAGGNTGELFF
j_call: TRBJ2-3; clone_size: -; d_call: TRBD2; v_call: TRBV10-1; cdr3_nt: TGCGCCAGCGGGACGGGGGGAGATACGCAGTATTTT; cdr3_aa: CASGTGGDTQYF
j_call: TRBJ1-1; clone_size: -; d_call: TRBD1; v_call: TRBV14; cdr3_nt: TGTGCCAGCAGCCAACTAGACAGGGGGAACACTGAAGCTTTCTTT; cdr3_aa: CASSQLDRGNTEAFF
j_call: TRBJ1-2; clone_size: -; d_call: -; v_call: TRBV9; cdr3_nt: TGTGCCAGCAGCCGCACAGGGTTAGGAGACTATGGCTACACCTTC; cdr3_aa: CASSRTGLGDYGYTF
j_call: TRBJ1-5; clone_size: once; d_call: -; v_call: TRBV9; cdr3_nt: TGTGCCAGCAGCGTAGGGGAGGGTCGCAATCAGCCCCAGCATTTT; cdr3_aa: CASSVGEGRNQPQHF
j_call: TRBJ2-1; clone_size: -; d_call: TRBD2; v_call: TRBV11-2; cdr3_nt: TGTGCCAGCAGCCCGAGAGGGACTAGCGGGGGGGCCTGGCAGTTCTTC; cdr3_aa: CASSPRGTSGGAWQFF
j_call: TRBJ1-2; clone_size: -; d_call: -; v_call: TRBV28; cdr3_nt: TGTGCCAGCAGTTTATACCCGGGGACATCTGGCTACACCTTC; cdr3_aa: CASSLYPGTSGYTF
j_call: TRBJ1-1; clone_size: -; d_call: TRBD1; v_call: TRBV4-1; cdr3_nt: TGCGCCAGCAGCGCGAACGTACAGGGGGCGGGTAGCACTGAAGCTTTCTTT; cdr3_aa: CASSANVQGAGSTEAFF
j_call: TRBJ1-2; clone_size: -; d_call: -; v_call: TRBV25-1; cdr3_nt: TGTGCCAGCAGTGAATTTGGCAGGGACTATGGCTACACCTTC; cdr3_aa: CASSEFGRDYGYTF
j_call: TRBJ2-7; clone_size: -; d_call: TRBD1; v_call: TRBV30; cdr3_nt: TGTGCCTGGAGGCCTCGTCAGGGGACAGGAGAGTACGAGCAGTACTTC; cdr3_aa: CAWRPRQGTGEYEQYF
j_call: TRBJ2-5; clone_size: -; d_call: TRBD2; v_call: TRBV7-2; cdr3_nt: TGTGCCAGCAGCTTAGGAAGCGGGGGGGCCCGGGGTGAGACCCAGTACTTC; cdr3_aa: CASSLGSGGARGETQYF
j_call: TRBJ1-1; clone_size: -; d_call: -; v_call: TRBV19; cdr3_nt: TGTGCCAGTAGGAAACCCCAGGGTTTCACTGAAGCTTTCTTT; cdr3_aa: CASRKPQGFTEAFF
j_call: TRBJ2-3; clone_size: once; d_call: -; v_call: TRBV5-4; cdr3_nt: TGTGCCAGCAGCTTGGCGCGGGGGCGCACAGATACGCAGTATTTT; cdr3_aa: CASSLARGRTDTQYF
j_call: TRBJ2-7; clone_size: once; d_call: TRBD2; v_call: TRBV4-2; cdr3_nt: TGTGCCAGCAGCGAAACCGGGACTAGCGGTTCCTACGAGCAGTACTTC; cdr3_aa: CASSETGTSGSYEQYF
j_call: TRBJ2-4; clone_size: -; d_call: TRBD1; v_call: TRBV29-1; cdr3_nt: TGCAGCGCTACGGGACAGGGTTACATTCAGTACTTC; cdr3_aa: CSATGQGYIQYF
j_call: TRBJ2-7; clone_size: -; d_call: -; v_call: TRBV12-3/TRBV12-4; cdr3_nt: TGTGCCAGCAGCCTTGAGGGCTACGAGCAGTACTTC; cdr3_aa: CASSLEGYEQYF
j_call: TRBJ2-7; clone_size: -; d_call: TRBD2; v_call: TRBV5-6; cdr3_nt: TGTGCCAGCAGCTCGTACGGGGGGGCCTACTCCTACGAGCAGTACTTC; cdr3_aa: CASSSYGGAYSYEQYF
j_call: TRBJ1-2; clone_size: -; d_call: -; v_call: TRBV7-9; cdr3_nt: TGTGCCAGCAGCCCCGGAGCACTAACCGGCTATGGCTACACCTTC; cdr3_aa: CASSPGALTGYGYTF
j_call: TRBJ1-5; clone_size: few; d_call: TRBD1; v_call: TRBV19; cdr3_nt: TGTGCCAGTAGTAGGGACAGGGGCAATCAGCCCCAGCATTTT; cdr3_aa: CASSRDRGNQPQHF
j_call: TRBJ2-7; clone_size: -; d_call: -; v_call: TRBV27; cdr3_nt: TGTGCCAGCAGTTATGACTTCCTCAACGAGCAGTACTTC; cdr3_aa: CASSYDFLNEQYF
j_call: TRBJ2-7; clone_size: -; d_call: -; v_call: TRBV19; cdr3_nt: TGTGCCAGTAGTATAGGCCGGGGGGCGTACGAGCAGTACTTC; cdr3_aa: CASSIGRGAYEQYF
j_call: TRBJ2-2; clone_size: once; d_call: -; v_call: TRBV27; cdr3_nt: TGTGCCAGCAGTGCATATACTCGGGAGCTGTTTTTT; cdr3_aa: CASSAYTRELFF
j_call: TRBJ2-2; clone_size: -; d_call: -; v_call: TRBV10-1; cdr3_nt: TGCGCCAGCAGTGACAGAATCACCGGGGAGCTGTTTTTT; cdr3_aa: CASSDRITGELFF
j_call: TRBJ1-2; clone_size: -; d_call: -; v_call: TRBV11-2; cdr3_nt: TGTGCCAGCAGCTTCGGGGGTTTGGGATATGGCTACACCTTC; cdr3_aa: CASSFGGLGYGYTF
j_call: TRBJ1-1; clone_size: -; d_call: -; v_call: TRBV25-1; cdr3_nt: TGTGCCAGCAGTGAGGTCGGAGGGGTTAATTTGAACACTGAAGCTTTCTTT; cdr3_aa: CASSEVGGVNLNTEAFF
j_call: TRBJ2-3; clone_size: once; d_call: -; v_call: TRBV27; cdr3_nt: TGTGCCAGCGGAGACCGGGGAGGCGCAGATACGCAGTATTTT; cdr3_aa: CASGDRGGADTQYF
j_call: TRBJ2-4; clone_size: -; d_call: -; v_call: TRBV25-1; cdr3_nt: TGTGCCAGCAGTGAATATGAGACAGTAGGAAACATTCAGTACTTC; cdr3_aa: CASSEYETVGNIQYF
j_call: TRBJ2-2; clone_size: -; d_call: -; v_call: TRBV7-6; cdr3_nt: TGTGCCAGCAGCTTATCAGGCACCGGGGAGCTGTTTTTT; cdr3_aa: CASSLSGTGELFF
j_call: TRBJ1-1; clone_size: -; d_call: TRBD1; v_call: TRBV6-6; cdr3_nt: TGTGCCAGCAGCAACGGACAGGGGAGAGGGGACACTGAAGCTTTCTTT; cdr3_aa: CASSNGQGRGDTEAFF
j_call: TRBJ1-1; clone_size: -; d_call: -; v_call: TRBV23-1; cdr3_nt: TGCGCCAGCAGTCAATCTTGTCCGGCGGATACCATGAACACTGAAGCTTTCTTT; cdr3_aa: CASSQSCPADTMNTEAFF
j_call: TRBJ1-2; clone_size: -; d_call: TRBD1; v_call: TRBV5-4; cdr3_nt: TGTGCCAGCAGCCCGGACAGGGTTGGTGGCTACACCTTC; cdr3_aa: CASSPDRVGGYTF
j_call: TRBJ2-7; clone_size: -; d_call: TRBD1; v_call: TRBV6-5; cdr3_nt: TGTGCCAGCAAGACTCGGGACAGGGCGTCCGAGCAGTACTTC; cdr3_aa: CASKTRDRASEQYF
j_call: TRBJ2-6; clone_size: -; d_call: TRBD1; v_call: TRBV5-4; cdr3_nt: TGTGCCAGCAGCAAAATGTCGACAGGGGCTGGGGCCAACGTCCTGACTTTC; cdr3_aa: CASSKMSTGAGANVLTF
j_call: TRBJ1-1; clone_size: -; d_call: TRBD1; v_call: TRBV27; cdr3_nt: TGTGCCAGCAGTTTTCAAACAGGGGCTGAAGCTTTCTTT; cdr3_aa: CASSFQTGAEAFF
j_call: TRBJ1-6; clone_size: -; d_call: -; v_call: TRBV15; cdr3_nt: TGTGCCACCAGCAGAGAATTGGGGGGTTTTAATTCACCCCTCCACTTT; cdr3_aa: CATSRELGGFNSPLHF
j_call: TRBJ2-5; clone_size: -; d_call: TRBD2; v_call: TRBV6-5; cdr3_nt: TGTGCCAGCGGGGCTAGCGGTGGGGAGACCCAGTACTTC; cdr3_aa: CASGASGGETQYF
j_call: TRBJ2-2; clone_size: -; d_call: -; v_call: TRBV19; cdr3_nt: TGTGCCAGTAGGGGTACAGGGCTGAACACCGGGGAGCTGTTTTTT; cdr3_aa: CASRGTGLNTGELFF
j_call: TRBJ1-2; clone_size: -; d_call: -; v_call: TRBV7-2; cdr3_nt: TGTGCCAGCAGTACCGACCGGGGGGGTGGCTACACCTTC; cdr3_aa: CASSTDRGGGYTF
j_call: TRBJ2-7; clone_size: -; d_call: -; v_call: TRBV7-3; cdr3_nt: TGTGCCAGCAGCTTAGGCCAGGGAGGCGAGCAGTACTTC; cdr3_aa: CASSLGQGGEQYF
j_call: TRBJ1-1; clone_size: -; d_call: TRBD1; v_call: TRBV6-2/TRBV6-3; cdr3_nt: TGTGCCAGCAGTTTCCGGGACAGGGGCAAGAACACTGAAGCTTTCTTT; cdr3_aa: CASSFRDRGKNTEAFF
j_call: TRBJ1-5; clone_size: -; d_call: -; v_call: TRBV10-3; cdr3_nt: TGTGCCATCAGATCACAGGGAAATCAGCCCCAGCATTTT; cdr3_aa: CAIRSQGNQPQHF
j_call: TRBJ2-7; clone_size: -; d_call: TRBD1; v_call: TRBV5-4; cdr3_nt: TGTGCCAGCAGGGAGGGACAGGGTCCCTACGAGCAGTACTTC; cdr3_aa: CASREGQGPYEQYF
j_call: TRBJ1-4; clone_size: once; d_call: -; v_call: TRBV6-1; cdr3_nt: TGTGCCAGCAGTGAAGTTGGGGCGAGTGAAAAACTGTTTTTT; cdr3_aa: CASSEVGASEKLFF
j_call: TRBJ2-3; clone_size: -; d_call: TRBD2; v_call: TRBV5-1; cdr3_nt: TGCGCCAGCAGCTTCGTACTAGCGGGGGGACTGCAGTATTTT; cdr3_aa: CASSFVLAGGLQYF